The 28 T cell receptor beta chains below all came from one sample that was sequenced in a study of read filtering for tumor transcriptome and immune sequencing. The library was built from 400 to 500 ng RNA with molecular barcoded adaptors for alpha/delta and beta/gamma chains. TCRdb recomputed calls from the reads with MiXCR, one row per CDR3 protein. The sample holds around 40,000 distinct CDR3 sequences, about an eighth seen once. The sequenced sample was a population of CD138-negative cells sorted from bone marrow. These receptor sequences come from a donor at least 40 years old with multiple myeloma.

About this clonotype itself: Since a much larger clone is just one base distant, this may be a read error. This sequence joins TRBV7-9 and TRBJ2-3; D call uncertain. Looked up from germline, CDR1 is SEHNR and CDR2 is FQNEAQ (reference sequence). The CDR3 totals 15 residues. CDR3 in DNA: TGTGCCAGCAGCTTAGTTGGGATACACACAGATACGCTGTATTTT. Protein product: CASSLVGIHTDTLYF.

The chain links TRBV24-1 to TRBJ2-5, with D hard to call. V gave up 4 bases and J gave up 7 bases, with 9 bases separating them. There are 12 residues in the CDR3. Germline V CDR1 and CDR2: KGHDR, SFDVKD. CDR3 nucleotide sequence: TGTGCCACCAGTGACTTTGGGGTGACCCAGTACTTC. The encoded protein is CATSDFGVTQYF.

In its sample, this clonotype was seen a few times. Mismatch with germline at one junction end may stem from a read error. This chain links TRBV5-1 with TRBJ1-1, with a tentative D call TRBD1 (5 bases). In germline, CDR1 is SGHRS, CDR2 YFSETQ. The CDR3 runs to 15 residues. The CDR3 loop is CASSLVRGVNTEALF. The CDR3 region has the DNA TGCGCCAGCAGCTTGGTTCGGGGGGTTAACACTGAAGCTCTCTTT.

This clonotype showed up many times. The chain employs TRBV6-6 and TRBJ1-5; D is unclear. CDR1 is MNHNY, CDR2 SVGAGI, per germline (reference sequence). This CDR3 is 15 amino acids long. V was clipped by 2 bases and J by 6 bases, with 14 bases between them. The CDR3 sequence is CASSYPSPLGQPQHF. DNA for the CDR3: TGTGCCAGCAGTTACCCCTCCCCGCTTGGTCAGCCCCAGCATTTT.

This clonotype was counted ten times or more. This sequence joins TRBV9 and TRBJ2-7, with D perhaps matching TRBD1 or TRBD2 (5 bases each). Trimming pared 4 bases from V and 6 bases from J, leaving 20 bases between. This CDR3 region has 15 residues. CDR1 SGDLS and CDR2 YYNGEE come from the germline V gene. In DNA form, the CDR3 reads TGTGCCAGCAGCCCTTGGGGGAGTGAATCGACCGAGCAGTACTTC. Protein sequence: CASSPWGSESTEQYF. The variable domain in full, completed from reference TRBV9 and TRBJ2-7, reads DSGVTQTPKHLITATGQRVTLRCSPRSGDLSVYWYQQSLDQGLQFLIQYYNGEERAKGNILERFSAQQFPDLHSELNLSSLELGDSALYFCASSPWGSESTEQYFGPGTRLTVT.

This clonotype was observed many times. The chain joins TRBV5-1 to TRBJ2-2, with D perhaps TRBD1 or TRBD2 (5 bases each). The CDR3 contains 16 residues. Per germline, CDR1 SGHRS and CDR2 YFSETQ. Trimming left V 5 bases short and J 2 bases short, with 16 bases between. Written as DNA, the CDR3 is TGCGCCAGCAGAGGGGTAGCGACTCCCAACACCGGGGAGCTGTTTTTT. Its translation is CASRGVATPNTGELFF.

Ten or more counts support this clonotype. The chain has TRBV20-1 and TRBJ2-1; 8 bases match TRBD2. The CDR3 contains 14 residues. V lost 0 bases, J lost 6 bases, and 4 bases stayed unmatched. Germline CDR1 reads DFQATT; CDR2 reads SNEGSKA (reference sequence). The CDR3 reads CSARESGRGNEQFF. CDR3 DNA sequence: TGCAGTGCTAGAGAGAGCGGGAGAGGCAATGAGCAGTTCTTC.

This clonotype was seen many times. J is TRBJ1-1 and V is TRBV9; D ambiguous. This CDR3 contains 12 residues. Trimming removed 3 bases from V and 3 bases from J, with 6 bases in between. Germline loops: CDR1 SGDLS, CDR2 YYNGEE. The CDR3 coding sequence is TGTGCCAGCAGCGCGGAATACACTGAAGCTTTCTTT. Translated: CASSAEYTEAFF.

Worth noting for this clonotype: Given a much more abundant clone one base away, this may be a read error. The V and J genes are TRBV5-6 and TRBJ1-5, with a tentative D call TRBD1 (5 bases). Germline CDR1 reads SGHDT; CDR2 reads YYEEEE. The CDR3 length is 12 residues. V was pared by 4 bases and J by 8 bases, with 10 bases between. The CDR3 sequence is CASSRRGEPQHF. The CDR3 nucleotides read TGTGCCAGCAGCCGGAGAGGGGAGCCCCAGCATTTT.

This clonotype was counted ten times or more. The chain has TRBV29-1 and TRBJ2-7; 9 bases are a match to TRBD1. The V gene end was trimmed by 3 bases and the J gene end by 2 bases; junction bases not matched to a gene: 5. Germline V lookup: CDR1 SQVTM, CDR2 ANQGSEA. The CDR3 loop spans 14 amino acids. The CDR3 region is CSVDAGTGPYEQYF. The CDR3, as DNA: TGCAGCGTTGACGCCGGGACAGGGCCCTACGAGCAGTACTTC.

This clonotype was detected many times. The rearrangement uses TRBV2 and TRBJ2-1, with D perhaps TRBD2 (6 bases). V was cut by 7 bases and J by 12 bases, with 19 bases left in between. Germline CDR1 is SNHLY and CDR2 is FYNNEI. CDR3 length: 13 amino acids. In DNA, the CDR3 is TGTGCCAGCATCGGGACTTTCCACCGAGGGCAGTTCTTC. It encodes CASIGTFHRGQFF.

On this clonotype itself: A much larger clone lies a single base off, so this may be a read error. Since the CDR3 does not end with the conserved phenylalanine or tryptophan, this likely comes from a read error. The chain couples TRBV2 to TRBJ1-1; D is unresolved. V lost 6 bases to trimming and J lost 0 bases, with 5 bases between them. Germline V lookup: CDR1 SNHLY, CDR2 FYNNEI. The CDR3 spans 12 residues. The CDR3 DNA reads TGTGCCAGCAGACGGATGAACACTGAAGCTTTCTCT. It specifies CASRRMNTEAFS.

This clonotype was recorded many times. V usage is TRBV6-2 or TRBV6-3 and J usage is TRBJ1-5, with 8 nucleotides matching TRBD1. Trimming cost V 0 bases and J 5 bases; bases outside gene matches: 3. Per germline, CDR1 MNHEY and CDR2 SVGEGT. This CDR3 contains 15 residues. The CDR3 bases are TGTGCCAGCAGTTACTCGACAGGGGAGGATCAGCCCCAGCATTTT. Translating it yields CASSYSTGEDQPQHF.

This clonotype has ten or more counts. The chain links TRBV5-1 to TRBJ2-1, with 11 bases aligning to TRBD2. The CDR3 extends over 16 amino acids. Germline values: CDR1 SGHRS, CDR2 YFSETQ. V lost 3 bases and J lost 6; bases outside the gene matches: 8. CDR3: CASSWNLAGGGNEQFF. The CDR3 nucleotides read TGCGCCAGCAGCTGGAACCTAGCGGGAGGTGGCAATGAGCAGTTCTTC.

This clonotype occurred many times. This sequence joins TRBV29-1 and TRBJ1-1; the D gene is possibly TRBD1 (5 bases). The V end lost 6 bases, the J end lost 6 bases, and 11 bases lay between the germline ends. CDR1 and CDR2 from the germline V gene are SQVTM and ANQGSEA. The CDR3 loop spans 11 amino acids. The DNA of the CDR3 is TGCAGCGTCGACGGGGCCGCTGAAGCTTTCTTT. Protein: CSVDGAAEAFF.

This clonotype was found a few times. The rearrangement joins TRBV4-2 to TRBJ2-7; D gene ambiguous. This CDR3 is 12 amino acids long. With 0 bases removed from V and 3 bases from J, the gap between germline ends came to 3 bases. Germline V gene data show CDR1 as LGHNA and CDR2 as YNFKEQ. The CDR3 is CASSQEDYEQYF. As DNA, the CDR3 is TGTGCCAGCAGCCAAGAGGACTACGAGCAGTACTTC.

The table lists this clonotype with many counts. The chain recombines TRBV3-1 with TRBJ2-5, with D possibly being TRBD1 or TRBD2 (5 bases each). This CDR3 has 15 amino acids. Germline-derived CDR1 and CDR2 are LGHDT and YNNKEL (reference sequence). V shed 8 bases and J shed 7 bases, with 23 bases lying between them. The DNA of the CDR3 is TGTGCCAGCGGACTTACCGGGACCCAAACGGGGACCCAGTACTTC. The encoded protein is CASGLTGTQTGTQYF.

This clonotype showed up many times. The V call is TRBV18, the J call TRBJ1-1; possibly TRBD1 for D (6 bases). V was pared by 1 base and J by 3 bases, with 12 bases between. CDR1 and CDR2 (germline): KGHSH, LQKENI. The CDR3 totals 15 residues. DNA for the CDR3: TGTGCCAGCTCACCACGACAGGCTCGAGACACTGAAGCTTTCTTT. It codes for CASSPRQARDTEAFF.

This clonotype was found many times. The chain joins TRBV4-3 to TRBJ2-1; the match to TRBD2 covers 12 bases. The CDR3 totals 16 residues. J was trimmed by 8 bases and V by 3 bases; bases with no gene match: 8. Germline V CDR1 and CDR2: LGHNA, YSLEER. CDR3 loop: CASSQETSGSFYEQFF. CDR3 nucleotide sequence: TGCGCCAGCAGCCAGGAGACTAGCGGGAGTTTCTATGAGCAGTTCTTC.

This clonotype has at least ten counts. This chain joins TRBV20-1 and TRBJ2-3, with no clear D. The CDR3 is 12 amino acids. Trimming left V 7 bases short and J 1 base short, with 9 bases between. Germline assignment: CDR1 DFQATT and CDR2 SNEGSKA (reference sequence). The CDR3 DNA is TGCAGTGTTCAACCCCGCACAGATACGCAGTATTTT. It codes for CSVQPRTDTQYF.

The CDR3 loop reads CASSRGVAGSYEQYF. Written as DNA, the CDR3 is TGTGCCAGCAGTCGAGGGGTGGCGGGCTCCTACGAGCAGTACTTC. The chain carries TRBV25-1 and TRBJ2-7, with D possibly called TRBD1 or TRBD2 (5 bases each). The CDR3 length is 15 residues. Germline V gene data show CDR1 as MGHDK and CDR2 as SYGVNS. Trimming took 5 bases from V and 0 from J, leaving 14 bases between them.

In this sample, this clonotype turned up a few times. A much larger clone differs by one base, so this may be a read error. The chain carries TRBV7-9 and TRBJ2-1, with a possible D match to TRBD2 (5 bases). Germline CDR1 reads SEHNR; CDR2 reads FQNEAQ (reference sequence). This CDR3 region has 12 residues. As DNA, the CDR3 is TGTGCCAGCTCGACTACTTTCAATGGGCAGTTCTTC. Translated, it gives CASSTTFNGQFF.

In its sample, this clonotype was seen many times. The chain combines TRBV20-1 with TRBJ1-1; D uncertain. There are 10 residues in the CDR3. The germline gives CDR1 DFQATT, CDR2 SNEGSKA (reference sequence). Trimming cost V 8 bases and J 7 bases, with 11 bases left between them. CDR3 in amino acids: CSTIRLEAFF. In nucleotides, the CDR3 is TGCAGTACCATTCGACTTGAAGCTTTCTTT.

As for this clonotype: It may be a read error: a sequence one base away is much more abundant. The rearrangement links TRBV4-1 to TRBJ1-6, with D maybe TRBD1 (6 bases). Deletions cut 4 bases from V and 10 bases from J, with 23 bases between. CDR3 length equals 17 residues. The germline V gene encodes CDR1 MGHRA and CDR2 YSYEKL. As DNA, the CDR3 is TGCGCCAGCAGCCCCAGCCTCTTCACAGGGATAGGGTCACCCCTCCACTTT. This translates into CASSPSLFTGIGSPLHF.

This clonotype was counted many times. The rearrangement links TRBV19 to TRBJ2-1; 7 nucleotides align to TRBD2. The CDR3 sequence is 15 residues long. CDR1 and CDR2 (germline): LNHDA, SQIVND (reference sequence). The junction had 3 bases not matched to a gene; V was cut back by 4 bases and J by 0 bases. The CDR3 reads CASSTVAGSYNEQFF. In DNA, the CDR3 is TGTGCCAGTAGTACCGTAGCGGGCTCCTACAATGAGCAGTTCTTC.

This clonotype was detected ten times or more. The chain combines TRBV20-1 with TRBJ2-7; D may be TRBD1 (6 bases). CDR3 length: 14 residues. Trimming pared 0 bases from V and 6 bases from J, leaving 15 bases between. Per the germline V gene, CDR1 is DFQATT and CDR2 is SNEGSKA (reference sequence). CDR3 loop: CSARDPNRESEQYF. As DNA, the CDR3 is TGCAGTGCTAGAGATCCGAACAGGGAGAGCGAGCAGTACTTC.

This clonotype was observed many times. This chain links TRBV5-1 with TRBJ1-2, with TRBD1 identical over 7 bases. Losses at the gene ends were 4 bases for V and 0 bases for J; bases not matched to a gene: 3. This CDR3 contains 14 residues. CDR1 SGHRS and CDR2 YFSETQ come from the germline V gene. In DNA, the CDR3 is TGCGCCAGCAGCCGAGGGACAGCTAACTATGGCTACACCTTC. It yields the protein CASSRGTANYGYTF.

In its sample, this clonotype was seen many times. The rearrangement links TRBV11-3 to TRBJ2-1, with D perhaps TRBD1 or TRBD2 (5 bases each). This CDR3 is built from 17 residues. The V gene's germline CDR1 is SGHNT and CDR2 YENEEA. Trimming took 5 bases from V and 3 from J, leaving 20 bases between them. The chain's CDR3 is CASSPEYGTGLYNEQFF. CDR3 nucleotides: TGTGCCAGCAGCCCAGAATACGGGACGGGTCTCTACAATGAGCAGTTCTTC.